Included here is one TCR beta chain sequence, with context. Its antigen is currently unknown. Genomic DNA input was about 2 to 5 ug, equal within pairs. TCRdb's copy holds only in-frame clones and misses some; the assay was immunoSEQ multiplex PCR. The profile shows some 3,000 clones, approximately 85% of them singletons. Marked H&E slides guided macrodissection of tumor areas from about five unstained, deparaffinized 7.5 to 10 um sections. The sample comes from a study of T cells in lung cancer brain metastases. At the level of the study: About 90% of the roughly 20 patients had no interval therapy between resections.

General observations from the study: Few clones were shared between paired lesions (mean Morisita approximately 0.25); most were lesion-specific.

The CDR3 consists of 15 residues. Unmatched junction bases numbered 5, after V lost 3 bases and J lost 3 bases. Germline-derived CDR1 and CDR2 are SSHAT and FNYEAQ (reference sequence). The sequence was obtained from a woman in her sixties or seventies with non-small cell lung cancer. The chain has TRBV7-7 and TRBJ2-5; 9 bases are shared with TRBD1. The sequenced sample consisted of tumor tissue from the primary lung tumor. The CDR3, as DNA: TGTGCCAGCAGCTTCTCGGGACAGGGTGAAGAGACCCAGTACTTC. Its protein product is CASSFSGQGEETQYF. Drawing the rest from reference TRBV7-7 and TRBJ2-5, the complete variable domain is GAGVSQSPRYKVTKRGQDVTLRCDPISSHATLYWYQQALGQGPEFLTYFNYEAQPDKSGLPSDRFSAERPEGSISTLTIQRTEQRDSAMYRCASSFSGQGEETQYFGPGTRLLVL.